The clone carrying this TCR beta chain has just a few counts. The data derive from a study of CD8+ T cells in alopecia areata. Extraction of RNA preceded its reverse transcription into cDNA, which served as the sequencing template. Sequencing used immunoSEQ multiplex PCR; TCRdb keeps in-frame clones, though not all of them. The table shows about 180,000 clones, with around 49% occurring only once. Treatment in this sample: oral pan-JAK inhibitor, 5-10 mg twice daily. Germline CDR1 KGHSH, CDR2 LQKENI. The CDR3 contains 13 residues. Trimming pared 2 bases from V and 3 bases from J, leaving 5 bases between.

The rearrangement links TRBV18 to TRBJ1-5; no reliable D call. This sequence was found in a human donor with alopecia areata. Source: CD8+ T cells sorted from blood, taken around week 53, from a patient treated with tofacitinib. The CDR3 sequence is CASSPEPNQPQHF. The CDR3 nucleotides read TGTGCCAGCTCACCAGAACCCAATCAGCCCCAGCATTTT.